This note documents a single TCR beta chain sequence. The data derive from a study of OX40 agonist ivuxolimab in advanced cancers. Sequencing used immunoSEQ multiplex PCR; TCRdb keeps in-frame clones, though not all of them. The profile shows just over 20,000 clones, more than 75% of them singletons. Germline assignment: CDR1 SGHDT and CDR2 YYEEEE. The ends were cut back, 4 bases at V and 0 bases at J, with 10 bases in the middle. This CDR3 is 14 amino acids long. This TCR came from an adult with an advanced solid tumor such as melanoma, head and neck, liver or kidney cancer. The rearrangement joins TRBV5-6 to TRBJ1-1, with D perhaps matching TRBD1 (6 bases). Here the sequenced sample was CD4+ or CD8+ T cells sorted from blood, taken in a trial of the OX40 agonist ivuxolimab. As DNA, the CDR3 is TGTGCCAGCAGCCCCAACAGGGTGAACACTGAAGCTTTCTTT. Translating it yields CASSPNRVNTEAFF. The full variable domain, its missing parts supplied by reference TRBV5-6 and TRBJ1-1, is DAGVTQSPTHLIKTRGQQVTLRCSPKSGHDTVSWYQQALGQGPQFIFQYYEEEERQRGNFPDRFSGHQFPNYSSELNVNALLLGDSALYLCASSPNRVNTEAFFGQGTRLTVV.